The present TCR beta chain was sequenced within a study of control samples from healthy donors and cancer patients (dated by TCRdb to the early 2020s). Receptors were amplified or captured by the immunoSEQ multiplex PCR assay. Drawn from immuneACCESS, this table holds only the in-frame rearrangements with V and J called that TCRdb kept. Clones are partly lost; checked studies trace under half to an unresolved V gene and leave the rest unexplained. Across this sample there are 95,000 to 150,000 clones, with roughly 92% seen only once. The ten largest clones represent 0.5% to 0.7% of the sample. From the cysteine through the phenylalanine, the CDR3 covers 15 amino acids. Only the CDR3 DNA is retained, 45 bases long and in frame from the first base. Trimming at the junction amounts to 3 bases on V and 3 bases on J, and the germline ends lie 11 bases apart. Taken from the germline V gene, the CDR1 and CDR2 loops are ENHRY and SYGVKD.

A note on this clone: Its specific antigen is unknown. Base qualities are missing; no much larger clone stands one base away.

Sequenced sample: PBMCs. The chain employs TRBV10-3 and TRBJ2-2, with the D segment identity uncertain. This TCR was sampled from a man older than 75 with head and neck cancer. The CDR3 protein: CAISETVGDTGELFF. The DNA sequence is as follows: TGTGCCATCAGTGAAACAGTTGGGGACACCGGGGAGCTGTTTTTT.